This T cell receptor beta chain was captured in a study of identical twins. From the 5' RACE reads, TCRdb called clonotypes with MiXCR, one entry per CDR3 protein. The sample shows about 470,000 distinct CDR3 sequences, 20% to 25% of them seen only once. This clonotype came up a few times. The same specimen was also included in a second study, on T cells expressing NK-cell markers.

The material sequenced was CD4+ T cells sorted from blood. This TCR was sampled from a young woman in good health.

This CDR3 is CASSNNRAFNNEQFF. For the CDR3, the DNA is TGTGCCAGTAGTAACAACAGGGCATTCAACAATGAGCAGTTCTTC. This chain connects TRBV19 to TRBJ2-1; D may be TRBD1 (6 bases). In germline, CDR1 is LNHDA, CDR2 SQIVND (reference sequence). The CDR3 contains 15 residues. V dropped 4 bases and J dropped 5 bases, with 15 bases sitting between them. The whole variable domain, filled in from reference TRBV19 and TRBJ2-1, reads DGGITQSPKYLFRKEGQNVTLSCEQNLNHDAMYWYRQDPGQGLRLIYYSQIVNDFQKGDIAEGYSVSREKKESFPLTVTSAQKNPTAFYLCASSNNRAFNNEQFFGPGTRLTVL.